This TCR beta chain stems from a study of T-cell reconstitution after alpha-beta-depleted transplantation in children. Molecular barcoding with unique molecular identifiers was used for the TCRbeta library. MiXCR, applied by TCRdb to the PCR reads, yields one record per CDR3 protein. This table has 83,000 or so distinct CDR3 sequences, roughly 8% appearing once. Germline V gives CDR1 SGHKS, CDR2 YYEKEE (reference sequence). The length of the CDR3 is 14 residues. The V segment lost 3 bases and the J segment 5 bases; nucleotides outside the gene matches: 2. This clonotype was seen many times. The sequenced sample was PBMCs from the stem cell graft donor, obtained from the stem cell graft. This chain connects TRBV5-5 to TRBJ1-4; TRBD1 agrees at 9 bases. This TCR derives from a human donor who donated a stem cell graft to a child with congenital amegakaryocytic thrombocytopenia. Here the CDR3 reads CASSSGQGNEKLFF. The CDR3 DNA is TGTGCCAGCAGCTCCGGACAGGGGAATGAAAAACTGTTTTTT.